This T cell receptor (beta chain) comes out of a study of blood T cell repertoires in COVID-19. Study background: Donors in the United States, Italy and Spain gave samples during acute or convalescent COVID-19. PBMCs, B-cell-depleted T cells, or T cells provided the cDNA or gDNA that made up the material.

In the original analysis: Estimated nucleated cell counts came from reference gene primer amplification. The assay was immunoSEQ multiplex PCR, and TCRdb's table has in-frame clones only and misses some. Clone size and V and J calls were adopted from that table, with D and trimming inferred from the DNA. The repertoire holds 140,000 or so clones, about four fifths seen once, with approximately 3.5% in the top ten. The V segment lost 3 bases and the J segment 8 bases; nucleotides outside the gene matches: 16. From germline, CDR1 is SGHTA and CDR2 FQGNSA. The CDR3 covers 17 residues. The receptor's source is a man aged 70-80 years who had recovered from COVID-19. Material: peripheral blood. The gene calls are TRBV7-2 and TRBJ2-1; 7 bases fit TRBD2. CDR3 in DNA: TGTGCCAGCAGCTTCCTTGGCGGGACTATAGCGGGCGATGAGCAGTTCTTC. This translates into CASSFLGGTIAGDEQFF.